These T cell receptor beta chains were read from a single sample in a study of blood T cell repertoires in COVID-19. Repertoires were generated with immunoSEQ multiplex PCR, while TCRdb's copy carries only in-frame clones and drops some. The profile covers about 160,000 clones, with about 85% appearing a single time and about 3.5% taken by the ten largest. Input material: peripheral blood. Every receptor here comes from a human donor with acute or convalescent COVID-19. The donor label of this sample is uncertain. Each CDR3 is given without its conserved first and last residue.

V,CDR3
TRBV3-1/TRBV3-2,ASSQGANTIY
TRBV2,ASSEGRGALYGYT
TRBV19,ASSPRGLKAYEQY
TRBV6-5,ASSSGNQPQH
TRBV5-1,ASSPELNSNSPLH
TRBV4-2,ASSWQRGSYEQY
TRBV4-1,ASSQDEGFYGYT
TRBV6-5,ASSPEGATNEKLF
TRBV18,ASSQATGSTDTQY
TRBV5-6,ASSLGVGVGYEQY
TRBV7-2,ASSLGSTATYEQY
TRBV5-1,ASSLDAGVNQPQH
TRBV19,ASSTPGQGARQPQH
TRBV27,ASSPGTVYQETQY
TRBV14,ASSLHAGPATEAF
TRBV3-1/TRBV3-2,ASRYQETQY
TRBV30,AWSVSRDQPQH
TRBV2,ASIGRGTEKLF
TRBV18,ASSSASDADTQY
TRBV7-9,ASSLKGYEQY
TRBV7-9,ASSLESSRMNTEAF
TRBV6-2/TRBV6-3,ASSGPGQRPNYGYT
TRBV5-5,ASSLTYRAPLH
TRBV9,ASSVGTGDNQPQH
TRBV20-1,SASSPGRNTGELF
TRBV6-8,ASELGTGNPSRLGPPSYGYT
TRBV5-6,ASSLARDTEAF
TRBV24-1,ATSVGGQVNEQF
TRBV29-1,SVGGTPNSPLH
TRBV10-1,ASITIVRNHSNQPQH
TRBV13,ASSPGQGAGGYT
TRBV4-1,ASSRLEANYGYT
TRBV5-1,ASSVQPQGALPLPLH
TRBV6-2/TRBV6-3,ASSYLRDRGPRPQH
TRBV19,ASSYHRGSNQPQH